This T cell receptor (beta chain) was captured in a study of T cells after yellow fever vaccination. TCRdb independently ran MiXCR on the 5' RACE reads; one entry per CDR3 protein. Seen here are under 600,000 distinct CDR3 sequences, roughly 22% observed once, and the top ten hold approximately 15%. This clonotype was sampled from a man aged 18-30 years who received the YFV17D yellow fever vaccine. The specimen comprised PBMCs, sampled 21 days after the first yellow fever vaccination.

CDR3 nucleotides: TGTGCCAGCAGTGGTGGCGGGACGGTAAAACTGTTTTTT. Translating it yields CASSGGGTVKLFF. The chain carries TRBV2 and TRBJ1-4, with D possibly TRBD1 on 5 matching bases. CDR1 is SNHLY, CDR2 FYNNEI, per germline. This CDR3 region has 13 residues. Between the trimmed V and J ends, which lost 4 bases and 10 bases, there was a span of 13 bases.